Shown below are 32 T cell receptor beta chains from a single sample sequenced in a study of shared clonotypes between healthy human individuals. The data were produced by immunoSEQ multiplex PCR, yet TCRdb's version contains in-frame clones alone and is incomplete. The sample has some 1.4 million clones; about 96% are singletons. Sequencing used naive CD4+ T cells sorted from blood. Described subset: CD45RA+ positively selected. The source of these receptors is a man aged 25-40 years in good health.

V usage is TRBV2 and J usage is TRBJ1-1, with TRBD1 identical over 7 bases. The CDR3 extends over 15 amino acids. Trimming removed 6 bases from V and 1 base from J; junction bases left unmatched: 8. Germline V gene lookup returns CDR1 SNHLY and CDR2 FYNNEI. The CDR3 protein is CASREQGLGNTEAFF. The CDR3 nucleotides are TGTGCCAGCAGGGAACAGGGGTTGGGGAACACTGAAGCTTTCTTT.

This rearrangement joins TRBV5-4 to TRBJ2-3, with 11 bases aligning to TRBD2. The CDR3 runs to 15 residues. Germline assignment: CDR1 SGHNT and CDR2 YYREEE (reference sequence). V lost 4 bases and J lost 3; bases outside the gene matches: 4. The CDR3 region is CASSNSGRVTDTQYF. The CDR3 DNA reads TGTGCCAGCAGCAATAGCGGGAGGGTTACAGATACGCAGTATTTT.

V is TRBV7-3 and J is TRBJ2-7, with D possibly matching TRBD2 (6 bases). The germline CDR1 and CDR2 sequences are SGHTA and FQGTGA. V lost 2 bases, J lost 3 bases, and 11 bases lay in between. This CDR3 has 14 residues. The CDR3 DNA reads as TGTGCCAGCAGCTTATCAGGGACTGGCTACGAGCAGTACTTC. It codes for CASSLSGTGYEQYF.

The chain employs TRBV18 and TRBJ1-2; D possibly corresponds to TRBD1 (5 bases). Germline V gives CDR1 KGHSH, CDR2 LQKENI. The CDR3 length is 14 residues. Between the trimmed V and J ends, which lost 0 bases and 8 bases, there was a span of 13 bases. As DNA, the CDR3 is TGTGCCAGCTCACCACCCTCCACAGAGGGGGGCTACACCTTC. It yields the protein CASSPPSTEGGYTF.

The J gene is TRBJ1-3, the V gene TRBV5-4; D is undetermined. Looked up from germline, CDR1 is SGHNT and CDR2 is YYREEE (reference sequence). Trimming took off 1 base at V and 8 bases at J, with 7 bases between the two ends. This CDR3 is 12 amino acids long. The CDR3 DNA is TGTGCCAGCAGCTTGAACAGAGACACCATATATTTT. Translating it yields CASSLNRDTIYF. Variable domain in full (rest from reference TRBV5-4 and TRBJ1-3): ETGVTQSPTHLIKTRGQQVTLRCSSQSGHNTVSWYQQALGQGPQFIFQYYREEENGRGNFPPRFSGLQFPNYSSELNVNALELDDSALYLCASSLNRDTIYFGEGSWLTVV.

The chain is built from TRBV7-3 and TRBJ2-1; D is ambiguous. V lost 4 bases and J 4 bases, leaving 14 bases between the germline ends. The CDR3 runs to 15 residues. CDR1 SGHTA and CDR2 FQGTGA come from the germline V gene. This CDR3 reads CASSSPRGPYNEQFF. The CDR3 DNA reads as TGTGCCAGCAGCTCTCCCCGTGGTCCTTACAATGAGCAGTTCTTC. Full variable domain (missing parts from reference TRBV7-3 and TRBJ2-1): GAGVSQTPSNKVTEKGKYVELRCDPISGHTALYWYRQSLGQGPEFLIYFQGTGAADDSGLPNDRFFAVRPEGSVSTLKIQRTERGDSAVYLCASSSPRGPYNEQFFGPGTRLTVL.

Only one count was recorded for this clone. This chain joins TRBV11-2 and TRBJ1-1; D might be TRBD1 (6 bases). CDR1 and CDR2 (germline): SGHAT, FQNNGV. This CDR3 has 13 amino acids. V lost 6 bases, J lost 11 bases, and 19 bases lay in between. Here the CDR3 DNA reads TGTGCCAGCAGACACCCGATGCGGGGGCTGGCTTTCTTT. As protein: CASRHPMRGLAFF.

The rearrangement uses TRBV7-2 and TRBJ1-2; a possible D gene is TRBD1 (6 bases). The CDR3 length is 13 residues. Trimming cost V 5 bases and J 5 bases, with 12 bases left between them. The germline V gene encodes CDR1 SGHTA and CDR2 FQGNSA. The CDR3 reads CASSHRVGYGYTF. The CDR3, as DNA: TGTGCCAGCAGCCACAGGGTCGGGTATGGCTACACCTTC.

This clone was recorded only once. CDR3 sequence reads: CASSPRTGAYSGANVLTF. The CDR3 nucleotides read TGTGCCAGCAGTCCGAGGACAGGGGCTTACTCTGGGGCCAACGTCCTGACTTTC. The chain recombines TRBV27 with TRBJ2-6; 9 bases agree with TRBD1. CDR3 length equals 18 residues. Germline V CDR1 and CDR2: MNHEY, SMNVEV (reference sequence). With 5 bases clipped from V and 0 bases from J, the junction kept 8 bases outside the gene matches. Using reference TRBV27 and TRBJ2-6 for the parts outside the CDR3, the full variable domain is EAQVTQNPRYLITVTGKKLTVTCSQNMNHEYMSWYRQDPGLGLRQIYYSMNVEVTDKGDVPEGYKVSRKEKRNFPLILESPSPNQTSLYFCASSPRTGAYSGANVLTFGAGSRLTVL.

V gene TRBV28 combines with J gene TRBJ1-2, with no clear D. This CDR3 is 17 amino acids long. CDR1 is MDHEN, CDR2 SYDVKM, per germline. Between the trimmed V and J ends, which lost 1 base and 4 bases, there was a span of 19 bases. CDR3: CASSLLSGGGLRYGYTF. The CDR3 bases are TGTGCCAGCAGTTTATTAAGTGGAGGAGGGTTGCGCTATGGCTACACCTTC.

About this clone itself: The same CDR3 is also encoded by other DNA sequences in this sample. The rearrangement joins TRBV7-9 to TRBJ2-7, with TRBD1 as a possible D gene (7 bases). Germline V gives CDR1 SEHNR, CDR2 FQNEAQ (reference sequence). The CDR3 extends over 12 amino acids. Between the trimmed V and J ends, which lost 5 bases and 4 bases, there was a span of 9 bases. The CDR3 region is CASSPGGYEQYF. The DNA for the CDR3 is TGTGCCAGCAGCCCAGGGGGGTACGAGCAGTACTTC.

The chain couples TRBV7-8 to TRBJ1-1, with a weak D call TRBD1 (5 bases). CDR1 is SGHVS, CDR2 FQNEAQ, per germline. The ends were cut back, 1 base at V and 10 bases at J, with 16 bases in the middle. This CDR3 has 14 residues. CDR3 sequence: CASSLEGARSAAFF. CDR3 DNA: TGTGCCAGCAGCTTAGAAGGGGCTCGCTCGGCAGCTTTCTTT.

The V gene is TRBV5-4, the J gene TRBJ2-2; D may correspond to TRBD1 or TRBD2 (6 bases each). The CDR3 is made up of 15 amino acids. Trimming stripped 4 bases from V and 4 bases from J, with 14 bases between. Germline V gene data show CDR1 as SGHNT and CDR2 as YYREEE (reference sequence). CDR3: CASSPKGGSTGELFF. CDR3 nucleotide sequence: TGTGCCAGCAGCCCCAAGGGGGGTAGCACCGGGGAGCTGTTTTTT.

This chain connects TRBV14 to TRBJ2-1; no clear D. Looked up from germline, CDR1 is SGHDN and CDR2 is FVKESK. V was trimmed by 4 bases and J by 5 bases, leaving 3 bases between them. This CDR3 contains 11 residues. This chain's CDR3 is CASSRNNEQFF. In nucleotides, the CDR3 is TGTGCCAGCAGCCGCAACAATGAGCAGTTCTTC.

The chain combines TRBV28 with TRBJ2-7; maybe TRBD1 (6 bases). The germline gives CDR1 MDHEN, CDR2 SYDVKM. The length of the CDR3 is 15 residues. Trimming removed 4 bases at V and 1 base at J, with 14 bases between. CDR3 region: CASSWMADRSYEQYF. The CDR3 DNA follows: TGTGCCAGCAGTTGGATGGCCGACAGGTCCTACGAGCAGTACTTC.

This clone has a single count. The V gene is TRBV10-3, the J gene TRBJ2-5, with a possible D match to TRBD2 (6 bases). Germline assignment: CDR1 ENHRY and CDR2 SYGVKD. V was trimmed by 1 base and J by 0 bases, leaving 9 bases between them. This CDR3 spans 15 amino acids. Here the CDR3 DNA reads TGTGCCATCAGTGAGTACCGGGACTACCAAGAGACCCAGTACTTC. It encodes CAISEYRDYQETQYF.

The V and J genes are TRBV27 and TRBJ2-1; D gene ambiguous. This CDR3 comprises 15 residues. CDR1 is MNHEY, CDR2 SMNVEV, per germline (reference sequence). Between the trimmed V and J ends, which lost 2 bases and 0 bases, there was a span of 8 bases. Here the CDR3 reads CASSLRYDSYNEQFF. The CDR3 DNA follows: TGTGCCAGCAGTTTAAGGTACGACTCCTACAATGAGCAGTTCTTC.

Written as DNA, the CDR3 is TGTGCCAGCAGTCCGTCAGCCTACGAGCAGTACTTC. Translating it yields CASSPSAYEQYF. The rearrangement links TRBV2 to TRBJ2-7; D call uncertain. V gave up 5 bases and J gave up 2 bases, with 7 bases separating them. Germline CDR1 reads SNHLY; CDR2 reads FYNNEI. This CDR3 spans 12 amino acids.

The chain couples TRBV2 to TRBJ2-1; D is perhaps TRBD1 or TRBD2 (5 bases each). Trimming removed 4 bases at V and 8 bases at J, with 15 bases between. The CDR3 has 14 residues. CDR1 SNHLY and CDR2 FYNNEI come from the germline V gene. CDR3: CASSAPGRRHEQFF. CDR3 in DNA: TGTGCCAGCAGTGCCCCGGGACGTCGCCATGAGCAGTTCTTC.

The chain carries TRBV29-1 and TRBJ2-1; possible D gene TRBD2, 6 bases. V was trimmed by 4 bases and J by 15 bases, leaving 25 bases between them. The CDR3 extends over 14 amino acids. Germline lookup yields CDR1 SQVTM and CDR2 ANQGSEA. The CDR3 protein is CSVAGVPQTARPFF. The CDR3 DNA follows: TGCAGCGTTGCGGGGGTGCCTCAAACAGCCCGTCCGTTCTTC.

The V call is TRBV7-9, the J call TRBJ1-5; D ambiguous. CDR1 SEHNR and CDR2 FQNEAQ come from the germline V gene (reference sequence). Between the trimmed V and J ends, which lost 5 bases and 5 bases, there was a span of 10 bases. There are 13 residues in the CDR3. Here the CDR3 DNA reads TGTGCCAGCAGCGTAGGACGGGATCAGCCCCAGCATTTT. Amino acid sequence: CASSVGRDQPQHF. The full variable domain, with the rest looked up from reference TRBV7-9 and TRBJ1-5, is DTGVSQNPRHKITKRGQNVTFRCDPISEHNRLYWYRQTLGQGPEFLTYFQNEAQLEKSRLLSDRFSAERPKGSFSTLEIQRTEQGDSAMYLCASSVGRDQPQHFGDGTRLSIL.

CDR3 bases: TGTGCTAGTGGTTTGATGGGACGGAACTATGGCTACACCTTC. Translated: CASGLMGRNYGYTF. J is TRBJ1-2 and V is TRBV12-5; the D gene is possibly TRBD1 (5 bases). Deletions cut 2 bases from V and 2 bases from J, with 9 bases between. CDR1 is LGHNT, CDR2 FRNRAP, per germline. This CDR3 has 14 amino acids.

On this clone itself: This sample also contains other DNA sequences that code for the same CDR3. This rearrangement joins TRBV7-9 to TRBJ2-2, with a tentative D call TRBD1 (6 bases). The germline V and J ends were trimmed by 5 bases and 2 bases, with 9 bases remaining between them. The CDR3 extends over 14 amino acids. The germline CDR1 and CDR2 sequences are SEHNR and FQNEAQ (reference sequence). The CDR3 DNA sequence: TGTGCCAGCAGCCAGGGGAGAAACACCGGGGAGCTGTTTTTT. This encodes CASSQGRNTGELFF. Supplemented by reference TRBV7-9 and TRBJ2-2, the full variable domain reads DTGVSQNPRHKITKRGQNVTFRCDPISEHNRLYWYRQTLGQGPEFLTYFQNEAQLEKSRLLSDRFSAERPKGSFSTLEIQRTEQGDSAMYLCASSQGRNTGELFFGEGSRLTVL.

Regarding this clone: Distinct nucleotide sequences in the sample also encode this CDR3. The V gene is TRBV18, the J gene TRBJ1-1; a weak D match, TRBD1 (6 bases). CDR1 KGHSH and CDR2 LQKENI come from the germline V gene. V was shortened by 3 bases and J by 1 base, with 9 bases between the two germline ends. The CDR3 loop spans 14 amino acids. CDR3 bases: TGTGCCAGCTCACCTAGGACAGAGAACACTGAAGCTTTCTTT. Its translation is CASSPRTENTEAFF.

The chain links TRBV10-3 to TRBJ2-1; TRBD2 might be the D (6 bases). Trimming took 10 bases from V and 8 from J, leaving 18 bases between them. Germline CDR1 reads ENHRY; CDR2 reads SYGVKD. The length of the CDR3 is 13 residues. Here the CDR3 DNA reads TGTGCCACACACCGGGACTTGAACGATGAGCAGTTCTTC. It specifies CATHRDLNDEQFF.

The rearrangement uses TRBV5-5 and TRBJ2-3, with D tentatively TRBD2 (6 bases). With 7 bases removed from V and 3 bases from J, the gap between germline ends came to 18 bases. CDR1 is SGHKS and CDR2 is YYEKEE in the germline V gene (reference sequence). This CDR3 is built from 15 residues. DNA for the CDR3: TGTGCCAGCGAGGCCCGGGGGTCTTCGACAGATACGCAGTATTTT. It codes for CASEARGSSTDTQYF.

CDR3 DNA: TGTGCCAGCTCACGGAACAGGGGAACAGATACGCAGTATTTT. It codes for CASSRNRGTDTQYF. The rearrangement joins TRBV18 to TRBJ2-3; 7 bases agree with TRBD1. The CDR3 runs to 14 residues. Trimming cost V 4 bases and J 3 bases; bases outside gene matches: 4. CDR1 and CDR2 from the germline V gene are KGHSH and LQKENI.

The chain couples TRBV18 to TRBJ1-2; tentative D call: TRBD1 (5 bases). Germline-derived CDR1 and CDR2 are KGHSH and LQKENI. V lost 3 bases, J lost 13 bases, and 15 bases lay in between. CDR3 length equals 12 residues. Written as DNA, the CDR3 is TGTGCCAGCTCACCCAGCGACAGCGGCCTCACCTTC. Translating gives CASSPSDSGLTF.

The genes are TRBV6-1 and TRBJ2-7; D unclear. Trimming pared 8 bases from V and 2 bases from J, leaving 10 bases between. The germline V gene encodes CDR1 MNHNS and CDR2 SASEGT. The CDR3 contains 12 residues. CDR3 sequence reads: CASAEGTYEQYF. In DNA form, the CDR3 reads TGTGCCAGCGCGGAAGGGACCTACGAGCAGTACTTC.

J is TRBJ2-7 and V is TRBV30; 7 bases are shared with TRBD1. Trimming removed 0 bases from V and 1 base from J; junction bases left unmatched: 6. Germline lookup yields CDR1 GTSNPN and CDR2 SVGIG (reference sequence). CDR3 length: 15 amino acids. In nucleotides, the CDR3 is TGTGCCTGGAGTGTATCGGGACAGCCGTCCTACGAGCAGTACTTC. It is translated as CAWSVSGQPSYEQYF.

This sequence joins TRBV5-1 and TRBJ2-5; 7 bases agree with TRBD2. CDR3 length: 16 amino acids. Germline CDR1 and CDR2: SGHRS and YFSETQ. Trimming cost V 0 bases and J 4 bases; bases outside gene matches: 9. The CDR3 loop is CASSLGKLALGETQYF. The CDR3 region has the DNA TGCGCCAGCAGCTTGGGCAAACTAGCGCTTGGAGAGACCCAGTACTTC.

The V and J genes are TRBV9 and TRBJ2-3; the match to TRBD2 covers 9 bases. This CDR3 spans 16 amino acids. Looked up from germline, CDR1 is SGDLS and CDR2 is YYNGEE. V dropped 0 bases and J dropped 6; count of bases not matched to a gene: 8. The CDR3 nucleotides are TGTGCCAGCAGCGTAGGAGGTAGCGGGAGCTCCGATACGCAGTATTTT. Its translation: CASSVGGSGSSDTQYF.